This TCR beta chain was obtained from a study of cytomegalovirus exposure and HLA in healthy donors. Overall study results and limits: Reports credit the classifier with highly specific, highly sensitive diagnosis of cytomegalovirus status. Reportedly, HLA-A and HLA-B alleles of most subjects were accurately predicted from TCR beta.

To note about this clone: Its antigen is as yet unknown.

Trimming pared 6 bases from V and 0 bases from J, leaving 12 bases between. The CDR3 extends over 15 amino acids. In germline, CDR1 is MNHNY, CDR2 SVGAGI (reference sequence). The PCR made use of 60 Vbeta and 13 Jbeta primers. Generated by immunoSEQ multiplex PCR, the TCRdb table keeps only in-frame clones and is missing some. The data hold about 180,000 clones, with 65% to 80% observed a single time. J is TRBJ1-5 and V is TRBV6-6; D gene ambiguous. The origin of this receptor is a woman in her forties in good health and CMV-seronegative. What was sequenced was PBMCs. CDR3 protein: CASSTDMISNQPQHF. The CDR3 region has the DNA TGTGCCAGCAGCACCGACATGATTAGCAATCAGCCCCAGCATTTT.